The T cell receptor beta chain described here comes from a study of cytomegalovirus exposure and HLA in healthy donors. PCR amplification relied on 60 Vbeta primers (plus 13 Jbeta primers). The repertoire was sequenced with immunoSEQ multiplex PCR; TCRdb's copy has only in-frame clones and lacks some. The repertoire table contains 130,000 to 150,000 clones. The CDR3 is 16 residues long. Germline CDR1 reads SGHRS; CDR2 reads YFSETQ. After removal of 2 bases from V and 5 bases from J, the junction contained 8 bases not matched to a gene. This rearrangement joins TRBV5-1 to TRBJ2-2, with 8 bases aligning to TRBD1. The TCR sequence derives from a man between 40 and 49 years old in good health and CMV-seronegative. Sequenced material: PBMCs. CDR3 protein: CASSLTGTGRTGELFF. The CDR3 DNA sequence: TGCGCCAGCAGCTTAACCGGGACAGGACGGACCGGGGAGCTGTTTTTT.